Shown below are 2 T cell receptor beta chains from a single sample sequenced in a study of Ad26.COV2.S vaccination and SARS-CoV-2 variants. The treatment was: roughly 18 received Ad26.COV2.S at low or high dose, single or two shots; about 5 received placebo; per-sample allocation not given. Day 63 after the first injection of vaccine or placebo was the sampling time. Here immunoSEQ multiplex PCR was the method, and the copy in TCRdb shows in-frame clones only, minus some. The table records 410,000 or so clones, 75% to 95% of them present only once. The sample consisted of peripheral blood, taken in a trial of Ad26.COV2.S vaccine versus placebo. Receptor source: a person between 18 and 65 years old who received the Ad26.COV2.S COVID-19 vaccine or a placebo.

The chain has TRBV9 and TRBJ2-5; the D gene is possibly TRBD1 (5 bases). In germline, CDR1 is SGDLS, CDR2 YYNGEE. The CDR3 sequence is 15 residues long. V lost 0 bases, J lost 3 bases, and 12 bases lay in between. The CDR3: CASSVGKGNEETQYF. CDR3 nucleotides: TGTGCCAGCAGCGTAGGTAAGGGGAACGAAGAGACCCAGTACTTC.

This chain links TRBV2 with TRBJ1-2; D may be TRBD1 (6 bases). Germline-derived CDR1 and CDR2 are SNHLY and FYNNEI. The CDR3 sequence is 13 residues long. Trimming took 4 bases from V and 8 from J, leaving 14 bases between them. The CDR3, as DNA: TGTGCCAGCAGTGGGAGACAGGCCCCCGGCTACACCTTC. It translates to CASSGRQAPGYTF.